These 8 T cell receptor beta chains were sequenced from one sample in a study of blood T cell repertoires in COVID-19. Here immunoSEQ multiplex PCR was the method, and the copy in TCRdb shows in-frame clones only, minus some. Of over 250,000 clones listed, around 90% are singletons. The sequencing input was PBMCs or T cells enriched from blood (not recorded which). The receptor set was obtained from a woman between 18 and 29 years old who had recovered from COVID-19.

This rearrangement joins TRBV18 to TRBJ2-2; D remains unclear. CDR3 length: 14 amino acids. CDR1 is KGHSH, CDR2 LQKENI, per germline. V lost 2 bases and J 1 base, leaving 5 bases between the germline ends. The DNA for the CDR3 is TGTGCCAGCTCACCAGGGCAGAACACCGGGGAGCTGTTTTTT. It is translated as CASSPGQNTGELFF.

The chain recombines TRBV7-9 with TRBJ1-5; tentative D call: TRBD1 (5 bases). This CDR3 has 14 residues. V was cut by 5 bases and J by 6 bases, with 14 bases left in between. Germline V gene sequence: CDR1 SEHNR, CDR2 FQNEAQ (reference sequence). The CDR3 DNA reads TGTGCCAGCAGCCAATGGGGGGAGGCTCAGCCCCAGCATTTT. Its translation is CASSQWGEAQPQHF.

The V call is TRBV28, the J call TRBJ2-7, with TRBD1 matching 7 bases. The CDR3 contains 15 residues. V shed 3 bases and J 0 bases; nucleotides not matched to a gene: 5. Germline CDR1 reads MDHEN; CDR2 reads SYDVKM. The CDR3 loop reads CASSFTYRGSYEQYF. Here the CDR3 DNA reads TGTGCCAGCAGTTTTACTTACAGGGGCTCCTACGAGCAGTACTTC.

Only one count was recorded for this clone. The rearrangement uses TRBV5-1 and TRBJ1-1; a weak D match, TRBD1 (6 bases). CDR1 and CDR2 (germline): SGHRS, YFSETQ. The CDR3 contains 12 residues. Trimming removed 9 bases from V and 1 base from J, with 10 bases in between. CDR3 DNA: TGCGCCACTTCGACAGGGAACACTGAAGCTTTCTTT. Protein product: CATSTGNTEAFF. Together with reference TRBV5-1 and TRBJ1-1, the CDR3 gives the full variable domain: KAGVTQTPRYLIKTRGQQVTLSCSPISGHRSVSWYQQTPGQGLQFLFEYFSETQRNKGNFPGRFSGRQFSNSRSEMNVSTLELGDSALYLCATSTGNTEAFFGQGTRLTVV.

This clone was seen only once. V is TRBV28 and J is TRBJ1-2, with 7 positions matching TRBD1. The CDR3 extends over 12 amino acids. The ends lost 5 bases at V and 8 bases at J; junction bases unmatched: 5. Germline values: CDR1 MDHEN, CDR2 SYDVKM. The CDR3 DNA is TGTGCCAGCAGTCCACAGGGGCGAGGCTACACCTTC. Its protein is CASSPQGRGYTF.

This chain links TRBV5-1 with TRBJ1-5; D may be TRBD1 (5 bases). The V and J ends lost 4 bases and 2 bases respectively, with 13 bases between them. The germline gives CDR1 SGHRS, CDR2 YFSETQ. This CDR3 is 15 amino acids long. The CDR3 DNA reads as TGCGCCAGCAGCCAGAGTGGACACCGCAATCAGCCCCAGCATTTT. Translated, it gives CASSQSGHRNQPQHF.

This chain links TRBV5-1 with TRBJ2-3; TRBD2 matches at 9 bases. The germline V gene has CDR1 SGHRS and CDR2 YFSETQ. V lost 4 bases, J lost 4 bases, and 10 bases stayed unmatched. There are 16 residues in the CDR3. This CDR3 reads CASSPGGGGAADTQYF. The DNA of the CDR3 is TGCGCCAGCAGCCCGGGTGGCGGGGGGGCCGCAGATACGCAGTATTTT.

This sequence joins TRBV28 and TRBJ2-5; no clear D gene. Germline CDR1 is MDHEN and CDR2 is SYDVKM. This CDR3 spans 15 amino acids. The germline V and J ends were trimmed by 6 bases and 0 bases, with 14 bases remaining between them. The CDR3: CASRLGRLYQETQYF. CDR3 DNA: TGTGCCAGCAGACTTGGAAGACTGTACCAAGAGACCCAGTACTTC.